This T cell receptor beta chain derives from a study of graft-versus-host responses after intestinal transplantation. Generated by immunoSEQ multiplex PCR, the TCRdb table keeps only in-frame clones and is missing some. The sample has about 430 clones; about half are singletons. The CDR3 spans 13 residues. CDR1 is ENHRY and CDR2 is SYGVKD in the germline V gene. The junction had 5 bases not matched to a gene; V was cut back by 6 bases and J by 5 bases. Sorted cells were CFSE-low CD3+CD4+ or CD3+CD8+ proliferating responders. The receptor's source is a human patient who was an organ donor for intestinal transplantation. The chain employs TRBV10-3 and TRBJ2-7; 9 positions agree with TRBD1. The source was alloreactive CD4+ T cells from a mixed lymphocyte reaction culture, collected before transplantation. This sample's subset: CFSE-low proliferating T cells sorted from roughly 6-day pre-transplant mixed lymphocyte reaction (GvH or HvG direction). CDR3 DNA: TGTGCCATCAGCCCGGGACAGGGCCACGAGCAGTACTTC. Amino acids: CAISPGQGHEQYF.